The clone carrying this T cell receptor (beta chain) was detected only a few times. The antigen remains undetermined. The entry originates in a study of T-cell reconstitution after alpha-beta-depleted transplantation in children. Points from the study as a whole: There were some patients whose high TCRbeta diversity at day 60 came from surviving recipient T cells and thymic progenitors. After transplant, at about two months, alpha-beta T cells were reportedly derived from several hundred expanded graft clones.

CDR1 and CDR2 (germline): LGHDT, YNNKEL (reference sequence). V lost 4 bases, J lost 8 bases, and 12 bases lay in between. This CDR3 region has 13 residues. Unique molecular identifiers were used in preparing the TCRbeta library. One entry per CDR3 protein results from TCRdb running MiXCR on the PCR reads. In the table there are fewer than 550,000 distinct CDR3 sequences, over 10% of which are singletons. The specimen was PBMCs, mostly from graft donor cells, collected 180 days after TCRalphabeta/CD19-depleted stem cell transplant. This clonotype was sampled from a female patient aged 2-15 years who had a stem cell transplant for aplastic anemia, so the T cells may come from the graft donor. The chain couples TRBV3-1 to TRBJ2-1; D remains unclear. The CDR3, as DNA: TGTGCCAGCAGCCTCGGCCAATTAGATGAGCAGTTCTTC. It encodes CASSLGQLDEQFF.